The present TCR beta chain was sequenced within a study of T cells in lung cancer brain metastases (dated by TCRdb to about 2018). Study-wide context: Of the 20 to 25 patients, about 17 had a history of tobacco use, with a median of roughly 40 pack-years. The study compared TCR beta CDR3 repertoires between fully resected primary non-small cell lung cancers and paired brain metastases. DNA integrity number averaged approximately 4 in both primary and metastatic specimens, with no significant difference between sites. Of the approximately 20 patients, some 19 received no interval therapy between resection of the primary and resection of the metastasis. The primary and brain metastasis specimens were acquired a median of around 340 days apart. A cohort of some 20 patients was included, from whom roughly 40 specimens were contributed, with one primary lung lesion and one brain metastasis obtained from each patient. A median age at first diagnosis of around 58 years was recorded for the patients, of whom about 9 were male and 11 were female.

Paper-wide results and their limitations: DNA fragmentation in the FFPE samples may have kept the complete infiltrating T cell repertoire from being retrieved. In brain metastases, the ten most abundant clones accounted for a significantly larger fraction of the repertoire than in primaries, a finding that suggests clonal expansion. It was not possible to control for the effects of preoperative corticosteroids on T cell infiltration in brain metastases. Most clones were lesion-specific, with limited overlap between paired lesions (mean Morisita index approximately 0.24). Brain metastases contained significantly fewer unique productive clones than the paired primaries (median approximately 1,500 versus 4,300).

A remark on this clone: Its binding antigen is unknown. Base qualities are not provided; no much larger clone lies one nucleotide away.

Patients underwent resection for synchronous oligometastatic disease or delayed recurrence of a solitary brain metastasis. To avoid including cancers other than NSCLC, any patient with a history of multiple malignancies was excluded. Tumor areas were macrodissected from about 5 deparaffinized around 9.1 um unstained sections under guidance from marked H&E slides. All specimens were formalin-fixed and paraffin-embedded (FFPE). Genomic DNA was extracted using the AllPrep DNA/RNA FFPE Kit. Relative to germline, V is 6 bases shorter and J is 7 bases shorter, with 16 bases between their ends. The germline V gene yields MGHDK for CDR1 and SYGVNS for CDR2. From the cysteine up to the phenylalanine, the CDR3 has a length of 13 residues. Of the read, only the CDR3 DNA is kept; its 39 bases are in frame from base 1. Each sample received between about 2 and 5.5 ug of genomic DNA as input, and paired samples received equal DNA input. TCR beta libraries were built with the immunoSEQ hsTCRbeta Kit using multiplexed V and J gene primers in two PCR steps. Pooled libraries, together with positive and negative controls, were sequenced on an Illumina MiSeq with a 100-cycle paired-end protocol. As for how the authors treated the data: Raw data were processed by the immunoSEQ vendor into normalized, annotated TCR beta repertoire reports. Richness was defined as unique clones by nucleotide sequence, and total richness was extrapolated with the iChao1 and Efron-Thisted estimators. To characterize and compare the paired lesions, the analysis used Pielou's evenness, Simpson's index, the proportional abundance of the top-ten clones, and the Morisita overlap index. The clones in this table, taken by TCRdb from immuneACCESS, are in-frame only. Not every clone is retained; where verified, under half of the shortfall comes from an unresolved V gene, and the cause of the rest is unknown. That table is the source of V, J and clone size, and D and trimming were worked out from the DNA. Present in this sample are 5,000 to 8,000 clones, 86% of which were seen just once. Of the sample, 4.5% to 5% is held by the ten largest clones.

The sequenced sample consisted of tumor tissue from the primary lung tumor. The sample's cell subset or site label, decoded: primary lung cancer lesion. Here the chain combines TRBV25-1 and TRBJ2-7; a tentative D match to TRBD2 spans 5 bases. This sequence originates from a man aged 45-65 years with non-small cell lung cancer. In nucleotide form, the sequence is TGTGCCAGCAGGAGGGAACGTTGGGGAGAGCAGTACTTC. It codes for CASRRERWGEQYF.